Listed below are T cell receptor beta chains from one sample, sequenced in a study of OX40 agonist ivuxolimab in advanced cancers. The protocol was immunoSEQ multiplex PCR, while the TCRdb copy is restricted to in-frame clones and leaves out a portion. Of approximately 77,000 clones in the sample, roughly nine tenths were seen once. Sample: CD4+ or CD8+ T cells sorted from blood, taken in a trial of the OX40 agonist ivuxolimab. These receptors came from an adult with an advanced solid tumor such as melanoma, head and neck, liver or kidney cancer. CDR3s include the opening cysteine and the closing phenylalanine or tryptophan. The D gene is left open where the match is weak. Some rows mark clone size as missing; the rest say once, few, many or name a class of expanded clone.

clone size	V gene	D gene	J gene	CDR3 protein	CDR3 DNA
-	TRBV28	-	TRBJ1-5	CASSLPGQPQHF	TGTGCCAGCAGCCTACCGGGGCAGCCCCAGCATTTT
-	TRBV5-1	-	TRBJ2-7	CASSFGGIGGGEQYF	TGCGCCAGCAGCTTTGGCGGGATAGGGGGTGGCGAGCAGTACTTC
-	TRBV5-1	TRBD1	TRBJ2-7	CASSPTGQGTYEQYF	TGCGCCAGCAGCCCGACGGGACAGGGGACCTACGAGCAGTACTTC
once	TRBV7-3	TRBD1	TRBJ2-3	CASRGQGITDTQYF	TGTGCCAGCAGAGGACAGGGTATCACAGATACGCAGTATTTT
once	TRBV27	-	TRBJ2-5	CASSLTPPSGIRETQYF	TGTGCCAGCAGTTTAACCCCGCCGTCCGGTATCCGTGAGACCCAGTACTTC
-	TRBV30	-	TRBJ1-4	CAWRVKSDEKLFF	TGTGCCTGGAGAGTGAAATCGGATGAAAAACTGTTTTTT
-	TRBV19	-	TRBJ1-5	CASRRADVGQPQHF	TGTGCCAGTAGAAGGGCAGACGTGGGCCAGCCCCAGCATTTT
-	TRBV29-1	TRBD1	TRBJ2-3	CSVTRTGQRDTQYF	TGCAGCGTCACTAGGACAGGGCAGAGAGATACGCAGTATTTT
-	TRBV2	TRBD2	TRBJ2-1	CASKIRTSGSGEQFF	TGTGCCAGCAAAATTAGGACTAGCGGGAGTGGTGAGCAGTTCTTC
once	TRBV18	-	TRBJ1-3	CASSPPSIQTAGNTIYF	TGTGCCAGCTCACCACCGTCGATCCAGACCGCTGGAAACACCATATATTTT
-	TRBV5-1	-	TRBJ2-6	CASSQFSYSGANVLTF	TGCGCCAGCAGCCAGTTTTCCTACTCTGGGGCCAACGTCCTGACTTTC
-	TRBV29-1	-	TRBJ2-1	CSISLANNEQFF	TGCAGCATAAGTCTAGCGAACAATGAGCAGTTCTTC
-	TRBV7-2	-	TRBJ2-7	CASSFPRFNEQYF	TGTGCCAGCAGCTTTCCTAGATTCAACGAGCAGTACTTC
-	TRBV7-9	TRBD1	TRBJ1-1	CASRDDRDEAFF	TGTGCCAGCAGGGACGACAGGGATGAAGCTTTCTTT
-	TRBV6-1	-	TRBJ2-7	CASNPGSEGFVQYF	TGTGCCAGCAATCCCGGTAGTGAGGGCTTCGTGCAGTACTTC
few	TRBV11-2	-	TRBJ1-1	CASSQIGVNTEAFF	TGTGCCAGCAGTCAAATAGGGGTAAACACTGAAGCTTTCTTT
-	TRBV4-1	-	TRBJ1-5	CASSHGIGGNQPQHF	TGCGCCAGCAGCCACGGGATAGGGGGCAATCAGCCCCAGCATTTT
once	TRBV18	-	TRBJ1-4	CASSPPGLLNEKLFF	TGTGCCAGCTCACCACCAGGACTGCTTAATGAAAAACTGTTTTTT
once	TRBV5-1	-	TRBJ2-7	CASNQDGVYEQYF	TGCGCCAGCAACCAGGACGGAGTATACGAGCAGTACTTC
-	TRBV30	-	TRBJ2-7	CAWTAGGSSYEQYF	TGTGCCTGGACCGCGGGTGGAAGCTCCTACGAGCAGTACTTC
-	TRBV6-5	TRBD2	TRBJ2-7	CASSYSGLAGFEQYF	TGTGCCAGCAGTTACTCCGGACTAGCGGGATTCGAGCAGTACTTC
-	TRBV27	TRBD1	TRBJ1-1	CASSLLTGKNTEAFF	TGTGCCAGCAGCCTACTGACAGGGAAGAACACTGAAGCTTTCTTT
-	TRBV11-3	-	TRBJ1-4	CASSLDRSPSNEKLFF	TGTGCCAGCAGCTTAGATCGGTCGCCGTCTAATGAAAAACTGTTTTTT
-	TRBV7-2	-	TRBJ1-2	CASSSSRDNPVYTF	TGTGCCAGCAGCTCGTCCCGGGACAACCCAGTGTACACCTTC
-	TRBV15	-	TRBJ2-5	CATSLRGRKQETQYF	TGTGCCACCAGCCTGAGGGGGAGGAAACAAGAGACCCAGTACTTC
-	TRBV7-2	-	TRBJ2-7	CASSPQLIGAGYEQYF	TGTGCCAGCAGCCCCCAACTTATCGGGGCGGGTTACGAGCAGTACTTC
-	TRBV5-4	TRBD2	TRBJ2-1	CASRAGTSGTGEQFF	TGTGCCAGCAGGGCCGGGACTAGCGGGACGGGTGAGCAGTTCTTC
-	TRBV9	-	TRBJ1-2	CASSVGAGRYGYTF	TGTGCCAGCAGCGTAGGGGCAGGGCGCTATGGCTACACCTTC
-	TRBV6-5	TRBD1	TRBJ1-4	CASSTGGTNEKLFF	TGTGCCAGCAGTACAGGGGGGACTAATGAAAAACTGTTTTTT
-	TRBV4-1	-	TRBJ1-4	CASSQDKVPSEKLFF	TGCGCCAGCAGCCAAGATAAGGTCCCCTCGGAAAAACTGTTTTTT
-	TRBV4-2	TRBD1	TRBJ1-4	CASSRQGAEKLFF	TGTGCCAGCAGCCGACAGGGGGCTGAAAAACTGTTTTTT
-	TRBV28	-	TRBJ2-7	CASSFPPAVYF	TGTGCCAGCAGTTTCCCCCCCGCCGTCTACTTC
-	TRBV28	-	TRBJ1-4	CASSSTVATNEKLFF	TGTGCCAGCAGTTCCACAGTAGCAACTAATGAAAAACTGTTTTTT
-	TRBV28	TRBD2	TRBJ2-1	CASKGAGGPGNEQFF	TGTGCCAGCAAGGGGGCGGGAGGGCCTGGGAATGAGCAGTTCTTC
-	TRBV27	-	TRBJ1-1	CASGYRGDGTEAFF	TGTGCCAGCGGTTATAGAGGGGACGGCACTGAAGCTTTCTTT
-	TRBV6-5	-	TRBJ2-3	CASRHGQIGADTQYF	TGTGCCAGCAGACACGGACAGATAGGGGCAGATACGCAGTATTTT
once	TRBV11-2	TRBD2	TRBJ2-3	CASSVTGTTPDTQYF	TGTGCCAGCAGCGTGACCGGGACTACGCCAGATACGCAGTATTTT
-	TRBV28	-	TRBJ1-1	CASSPPVDTEAFF	TGTGCCAGCAGTCCCCCGGTCGACACTGAAGCTTTCTTT
-	TRBV27	TRBD1	TRBJ2-1	CASSFYTGATSNEQFF	TGTGCCAGCAGTTTCTATACAGGGGCTACGTCCAATGAGCAGTTCTTC
-	TRBV5-1	TRBD2	TRBJ2-1	CASSSSGSSYNEQFF	TGCGCCAGCAGCTCTAGCGGGAGCTCCTACAATGAGCAGTTCTTC
-	TRBV19	-	TRBJ1-4	CASSIETQKLFF	TGTGCCAGTAGTATAGAGACCCAAAAACTGTTTTTT
-	TRBV5-4	-	TRBJ2-2	CASSSQGNTGELFF	TGTGCCAGCAGCTCACAGGGGAACACCGGGGAGCTGTTTTTT
-	TRBV11-2	-	TRBJ1-4	CASSFQQGGREKLFF	TGTGCCAGCAGCTTCCAACAGGGAGGACGCGAAAAACTGTTTTTT
-	TRBV5-1	-	TRBJ2-3	CASTRDNTDTQYF	TGCGCCAGCACCCGGGACAACACAGATACGCAGTATTTT
-	TRBV29-1	TRBD1	TRBJ2-3	CSVSDRVTDTQYF	TGCAGCGTCTCGGACAGGGTAACAGATACGCAGTATTTT
-	TRBV19	TRBD1	TRBJ2-2	CASSIQGASGELFF	TGTGCCAGTAGTATCCAGGGGGCAAGCGGGGAGCTGTTTTTT
-	TRBV7-3	-	TRBJ2-6	CASSLYLSGANVLTF	TGTGCCAGCAGCTTATACCTTTCTGGGGCCAACGTCCTGACTTTC
-	TRBV7-2	TRBD1	TRBJ1-1	CASSKGALPEAFF	TGTGCCAGCAGCAAGGGGGCCTTACCTGAAGCTTTCTTT
-	TRBV7-2	TRBD2	TRBJ2-3	CASSSLAGGSTDTQYF	TGTGCCAGCAGCTCACTAGCGGGAGGCAGCACAGATACGCAGTATTTT
once	TRBV11-3	TRBD1	TRBJ1-3	CASSPGQVSGNTIYF	TGTGCCAGCAGCCCCGGACAGGTCTCTGGAAACACCATATATTTT
-	TRBV7-2	-	TRBJ2-5	CASSQNGAQETQYF	TGTGCCAGCAGCCAAAACGGGGCCCAAGAGACCCAGTACTTC
-	TRBV5-8	-	TRBJ2-5	CASSRARVETQYF	TGTGCCAGCAGCCGGGCGCGGGTAGAGACCCAGTACTTC
-	TRBV28	-	TRBJ2-5	CASSLMAGGGTQYF	TGTGCCAGCAGTTTAATGGCAGGGGGGGGGACCCAGTACTTC
-	TRBV7-3	TRBD1	TRBJ2-2	CASSSGQGAVGELFF	TGTGCCAGCAGCTCGGGACAGGGGGCGGTCGGGGAGCTGTTTTTT